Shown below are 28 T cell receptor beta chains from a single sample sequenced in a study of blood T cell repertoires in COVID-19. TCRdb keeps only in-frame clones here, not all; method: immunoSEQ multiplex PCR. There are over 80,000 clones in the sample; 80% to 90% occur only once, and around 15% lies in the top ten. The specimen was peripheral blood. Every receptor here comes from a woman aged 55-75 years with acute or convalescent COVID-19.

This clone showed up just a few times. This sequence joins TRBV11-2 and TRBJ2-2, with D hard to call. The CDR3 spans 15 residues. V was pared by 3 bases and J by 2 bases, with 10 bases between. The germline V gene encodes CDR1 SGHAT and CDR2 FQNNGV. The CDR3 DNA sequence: TGTGCCAGCAGCTTTGAAAAGACAAACACCGGGGAGCTGTTTTTT. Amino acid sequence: CASSFEKTNTGELFF. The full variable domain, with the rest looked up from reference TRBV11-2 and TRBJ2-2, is EAGVAQSPRYKIIEKRQSVAFWCNPISGHATLYWYQQILGQGPKLLIQFQNNGVVDDSQLPKDRFSAERLKGVDSTLKIQPAKLEDSAVYLCASSFEKTNTGELFFGEGSRLTVL.

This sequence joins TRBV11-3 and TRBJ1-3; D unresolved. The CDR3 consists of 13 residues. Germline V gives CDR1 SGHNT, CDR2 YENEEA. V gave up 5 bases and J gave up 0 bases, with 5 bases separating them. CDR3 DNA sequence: TGTGCCAGCAGCCGCGGCTCTGGAAACACCATATATTTT. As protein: CASSRGSGNTIYF.

Written as DNA, the CDR3 is TGTGCCTGGAGTAGAGCCTCTGGAAACACCATATATTTT. Amino acids: CAWSRASGNTIYF. The chain combines TRBV30 with TRBJ1-3; unclear D gene. This CDR3 region has 13 residues. With 2 bases removed from V and 0 bases from J, the gap between germline ends came to 5 bases. Germline V gene sequence: CDR1 GTSNPN, CDR2 SVGIG (reference sequence).

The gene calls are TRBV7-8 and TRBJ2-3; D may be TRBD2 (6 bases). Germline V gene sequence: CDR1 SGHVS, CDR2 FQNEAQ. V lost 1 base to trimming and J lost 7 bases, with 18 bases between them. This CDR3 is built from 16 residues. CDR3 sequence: CASSLDGSGLGHTQYF. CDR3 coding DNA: TGTGCCAGCAGCTTAGACGGGAGCGGCCTAGGCCATACGCAGTATTTT.

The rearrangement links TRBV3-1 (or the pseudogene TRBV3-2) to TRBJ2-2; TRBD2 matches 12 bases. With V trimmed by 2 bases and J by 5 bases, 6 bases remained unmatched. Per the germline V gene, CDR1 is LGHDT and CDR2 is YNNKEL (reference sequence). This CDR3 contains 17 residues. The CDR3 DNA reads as TGTGCCAGCAGCCAACTCTGGGGGACTAGCGGGACCGGGGAGCTGTTTTTT. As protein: CASSQLWGTSGTGELFF.

The CDR3 DNA reads as TGTGCCAGCAGTGACCGGGCTAGCGGTACCTACGAGCAGTACTTC. Translating it yields CASSDRASGTYEQYF. The chain is built from TRBV6-1 and TRBJ2-7; 7 bases fit TRBD2. The J segment lost 2 bases and the V segment lost 3 bases, leaving 7 bases of the junction unmatched. Germline-derived CDR1 and CDR2 are MNHNS and SASEGT. This CDR3 has 15 amino acids.

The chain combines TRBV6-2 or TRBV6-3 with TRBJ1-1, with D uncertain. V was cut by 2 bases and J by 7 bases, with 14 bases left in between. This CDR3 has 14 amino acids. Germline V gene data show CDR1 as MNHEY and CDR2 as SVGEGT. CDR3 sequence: CASSYDLVTVEAFF. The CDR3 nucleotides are TGTGCCAGCAGTTACGACTTGGTGACGGTTGAAGCTTTCTTT.

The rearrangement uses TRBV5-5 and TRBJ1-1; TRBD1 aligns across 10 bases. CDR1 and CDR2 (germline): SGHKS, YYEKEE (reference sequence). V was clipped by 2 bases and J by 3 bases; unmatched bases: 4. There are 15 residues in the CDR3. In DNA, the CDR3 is TGTGCCAGCAGCTTTGGGACAGGGGTAGACACTGAAGCTTTCTTT. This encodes CASSFGTGVDTEAFF.

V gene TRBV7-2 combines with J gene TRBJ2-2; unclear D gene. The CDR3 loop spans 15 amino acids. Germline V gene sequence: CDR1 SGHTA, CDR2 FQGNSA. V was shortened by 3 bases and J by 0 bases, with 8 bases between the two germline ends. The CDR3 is CASSFGPANTGELFF. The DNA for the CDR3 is TGTGCCAGCAGCTTTGGCCCCGCGAACACCGGGGAGCTGTTTTTT.

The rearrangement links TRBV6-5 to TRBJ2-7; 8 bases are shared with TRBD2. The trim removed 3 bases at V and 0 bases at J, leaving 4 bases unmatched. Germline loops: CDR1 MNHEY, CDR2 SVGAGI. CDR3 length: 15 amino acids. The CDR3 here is CASSYGGRSSYEQYF. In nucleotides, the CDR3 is TGTGCCAGCAGTTATGGCGGGAGGAGCTCCTACGAGCAGTACTTC.

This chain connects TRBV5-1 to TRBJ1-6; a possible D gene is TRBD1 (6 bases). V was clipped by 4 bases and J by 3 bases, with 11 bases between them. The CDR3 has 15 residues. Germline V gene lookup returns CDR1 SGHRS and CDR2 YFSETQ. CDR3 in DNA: TGCGCCAGCAGCGAGGGGGAATTCTATAATTCACCCCTCCACTTT. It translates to CASSEGEFYNSPLHF.

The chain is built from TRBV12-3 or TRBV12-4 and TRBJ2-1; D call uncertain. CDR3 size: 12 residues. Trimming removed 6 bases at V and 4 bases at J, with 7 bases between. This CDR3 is CASRVGYNEQFF. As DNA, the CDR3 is TGTGCCAGCAGGGTCGGGTACAATGAGCAGTTCTTC.

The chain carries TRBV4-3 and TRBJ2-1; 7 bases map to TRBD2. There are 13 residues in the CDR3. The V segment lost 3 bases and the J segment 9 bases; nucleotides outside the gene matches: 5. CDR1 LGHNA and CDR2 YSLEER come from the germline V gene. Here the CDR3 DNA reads TGCGCCAGCAGCCAGACCAGGGAGGGTGAGCAGTTCTTC. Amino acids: CASSQTREGEQFF.

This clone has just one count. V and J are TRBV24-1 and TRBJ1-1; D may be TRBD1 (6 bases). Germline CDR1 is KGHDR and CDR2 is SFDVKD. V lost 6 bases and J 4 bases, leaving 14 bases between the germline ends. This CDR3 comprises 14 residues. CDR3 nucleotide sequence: TGTGCCACCAGTAAGGCAGGGGTGAGCACTGAAGCTTTCTTT. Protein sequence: CATSKAGVSTEAFF.

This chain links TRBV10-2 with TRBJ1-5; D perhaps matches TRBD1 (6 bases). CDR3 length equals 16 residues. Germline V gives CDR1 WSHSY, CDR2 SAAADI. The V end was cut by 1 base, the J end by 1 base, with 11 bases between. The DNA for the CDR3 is TGCGCCAGCAGTGAGTTCGGGACACGGAGCAATCAGCCCCAGCATTTT. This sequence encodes CASSEFGTRSNQPQHF.

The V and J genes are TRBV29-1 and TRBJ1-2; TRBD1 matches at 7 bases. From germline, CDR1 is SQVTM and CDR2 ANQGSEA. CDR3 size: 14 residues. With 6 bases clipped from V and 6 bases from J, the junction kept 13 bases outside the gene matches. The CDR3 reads CSVKPHRGEDGYTF. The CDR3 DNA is TGCAGCGTGAAACCGCACAGGGGAGAGGATGGCTACACCTTC.

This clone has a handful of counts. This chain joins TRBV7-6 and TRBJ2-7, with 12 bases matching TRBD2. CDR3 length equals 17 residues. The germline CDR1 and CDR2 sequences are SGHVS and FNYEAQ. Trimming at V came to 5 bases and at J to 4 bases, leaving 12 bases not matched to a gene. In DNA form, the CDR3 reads TGTGCCAGCAGCCCCGGACTAGCGGGGAGTTCCTATTACGAGCAGTACTTC. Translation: CASSPGLAGSSYYEQYF.

CDR3 in DNA: TGTGCCAGCAGCCCTGACAGGGCACAGCAGTTCTTC. Protein: CASSPDRAQQFF. The chain uses TRBV12-3 or TRBV12-4 and TRBJ2-1, with 7 bases identical to TRBD1. Trimming cost V 6 bases and J 11 bases; bases outside gene matches: 7. The CDR3 spans 12 residues.

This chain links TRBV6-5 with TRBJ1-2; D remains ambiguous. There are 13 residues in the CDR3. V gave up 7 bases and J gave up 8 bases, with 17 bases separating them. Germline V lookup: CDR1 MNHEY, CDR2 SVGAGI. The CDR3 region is CASKGGVYAGYTF. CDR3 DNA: TGTGCCAGCAAGGGCGGGGTCTATGCGGGCTACACCTTC.

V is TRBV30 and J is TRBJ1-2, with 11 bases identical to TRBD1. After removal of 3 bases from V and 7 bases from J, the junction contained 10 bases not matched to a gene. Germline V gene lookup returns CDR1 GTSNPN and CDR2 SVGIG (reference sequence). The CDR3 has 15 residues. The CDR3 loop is CAWSTGTGGIPGYTF. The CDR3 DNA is TGTGCCTGGAGCACCGGGACAGGGGGTATTCCTGGCTACACCTTC.

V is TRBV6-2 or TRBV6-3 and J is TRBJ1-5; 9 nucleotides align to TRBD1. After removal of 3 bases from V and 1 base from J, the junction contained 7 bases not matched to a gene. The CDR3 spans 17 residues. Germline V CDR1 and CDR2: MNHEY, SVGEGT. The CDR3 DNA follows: TGTGCCAGCAGTTATCCAACGGACAGGGGAAGCAATCAGCCCCAGCATTTT. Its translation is CASSYPTDRGSNQPQHF.

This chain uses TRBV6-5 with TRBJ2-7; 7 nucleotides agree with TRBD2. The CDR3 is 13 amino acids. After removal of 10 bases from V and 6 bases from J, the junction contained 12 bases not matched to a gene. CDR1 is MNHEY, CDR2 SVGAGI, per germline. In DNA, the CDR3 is TGTGCCACGCTCGAGGGAGGGGTAGGCGAGCAGTACTTC. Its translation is CATLEGGVGEQYF.

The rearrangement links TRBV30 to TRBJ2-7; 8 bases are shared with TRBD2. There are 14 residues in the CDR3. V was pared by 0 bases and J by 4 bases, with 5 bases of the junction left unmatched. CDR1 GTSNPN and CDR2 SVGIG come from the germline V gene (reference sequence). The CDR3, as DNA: TGTGCCTGGAGTGTTGATGGCGGGAGGTACGAGCAGTACTTC. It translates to CAWSVDGGRYEQYF.

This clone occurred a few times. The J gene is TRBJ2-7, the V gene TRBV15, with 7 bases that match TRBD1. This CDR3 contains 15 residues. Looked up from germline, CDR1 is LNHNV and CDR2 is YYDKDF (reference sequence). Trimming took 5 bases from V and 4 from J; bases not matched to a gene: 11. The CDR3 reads CATSRDSPNFYEQYF. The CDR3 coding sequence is TGTGCCACCAGCCGGGACAGTCCGAATTTTTACGAGCAGTACTTC.

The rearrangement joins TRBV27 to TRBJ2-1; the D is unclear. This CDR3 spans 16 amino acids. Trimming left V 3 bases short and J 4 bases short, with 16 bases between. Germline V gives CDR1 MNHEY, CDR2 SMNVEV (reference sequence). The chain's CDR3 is CASSFFLAASYNEQFF. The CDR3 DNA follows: TGTGCCAGCAGTTTTTTCTTGGCAGCGTCTTACAATGAGCAGTTCTTC.

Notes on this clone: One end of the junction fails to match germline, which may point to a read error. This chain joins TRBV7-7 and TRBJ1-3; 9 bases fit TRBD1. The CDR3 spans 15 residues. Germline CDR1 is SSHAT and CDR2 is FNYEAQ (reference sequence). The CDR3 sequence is CASSFGTGLGNTIYF. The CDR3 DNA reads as TGTGCTAGCAGCTTCGGGACAGGGTTAGGAAACACCATATATTTT. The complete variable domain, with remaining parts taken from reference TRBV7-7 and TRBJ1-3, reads GAGVSQSPRYKVTKRGQDVTLRCDPISSHATLYWYQQALGQGPEFLTYFNYEAQPDKSGLPSDRFSAERPEGSISTLTIQRTEQRDSAMYRCASSFGTGLGNTIYFGEGSWLTVV.

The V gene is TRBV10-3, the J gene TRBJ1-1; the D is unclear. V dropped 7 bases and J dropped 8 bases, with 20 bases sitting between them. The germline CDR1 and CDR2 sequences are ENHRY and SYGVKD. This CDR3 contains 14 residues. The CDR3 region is CAIINEVENLEAFF. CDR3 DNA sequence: TGTGCCATCATAAACGAGGTTGAGAACCTAGAAGCTTTCTTT.

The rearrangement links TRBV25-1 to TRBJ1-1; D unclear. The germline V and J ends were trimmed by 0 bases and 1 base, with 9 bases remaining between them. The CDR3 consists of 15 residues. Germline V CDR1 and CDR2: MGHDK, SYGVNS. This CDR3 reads CASSEYLSPNTEAFF. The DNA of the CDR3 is TGTGCCAGCAGTGAATATCTGTCTCCGAACACTGAAGCTTTCTTT.